These 25 T cell receptor beta chains came from one sample sequenced in a study of T and B cells in COVID-19 patients. Multiplex PCR with BIOMED2 TRB-A/B primer pools amplified TRB rearrangements. From the multiplex PCR reads, TCRdb called clonotypes with MiXCR, one entry per CDR3 protein. The profile shows about 2,500 distinct CDR3 sequences, about 23% of them singletons. From blood, about 240-550 ng of genomic DNA served as TRB template. Sequenced: blood. The source of these receptors is a human donor with active COVID-19.

This chain connects TRBV19 to TRBJ2-3; 10 nucleotides agree with TRBD2. This CDR3 contains 16 residues. V shed 9 bases, J shed 3 bases, and the junction held 12 bases outside the gene matches. Germline CDR1 reads LNHDA; CDR2 reads SQIVND (reference sequence). This chain's CDR3 is CASSQPEREGTDTQYF. CDR3 DNA sequence: TGTGCCAGCAGCCAACCCGAGCGGGAGGGAACAGATACGCAGTATTTT.

The genes are TRBV6-6 and TRBJ2-4, with TRBD1 as a possible D gene (6 bases). Germline V CDR1 and CDR2: MNHNY, SVGAGI (reference sequence). This CDR3 contains 14 residues. V dropped 4 bases and J dropped 2 bases, with 9 bases sitting between them. The CDR3 protein is CASSFGQSKNIQYF. The CDR3 region has the DNA TGTGCCAGCAGTTTTGGACAGTCCAAAAACATTCAGTACTTC.

This clonotype is termed medium-sized (0.01 to 0.1%). The chain links TRBV18 to TRBJ1-4; no reliable D call. Germline CDR1 is KGHSH and CDR2 is LQKENI. There are 13 residues in the CDR3. V lost 5 bases and J lost 8, with 12 bases in between. The CDR3 protein is CASSTSFGEKLFF. The CDR3 DNA is TGTGCCAGCTCAACATCGTTTGGCGAAAAACTGTTTTTT.

By frequency in the sample, this clonotype is medium-sized. The chain combines TRBV19 with TRBJ1-4; D not certain. V was trimmed by 0 bases and J by 13 bases, leaving 9 bases between them. The CDR3 sequence is 12 residues long. Germline V gene sequence: CDR1 LNHDA, CDR2 SQIVND (reference sequence). CDR3 bases: TGTGCCAGTAGTATAGAGAGCAGCGGACTGTTTTTT. Translation gives CASSIESSGLFF.

The J gene is TRBJ1-6, the V gene TRBV12-3 or TRBV12-4, with a weak D call TRBD1 (6 bases). CDR3 length: 14 residues. Trimming stripped 6 bases from V and 9 bases from J, with 15 bases between. The CDR3: CASSPLGAGSPLHF. CDR3 nucleotides: TGTGCCAGCAGCCCCCTGGGGGCGGGTTCACCCCTCCACTTT.

This clonotype is deemed medium-sized. The chain links TRBV15 to TRBJ1-2, with a weak D call TRBD1 (6 bases). The CDR3 runs to 14 residues. Germline loops: CDR1 LNHNV, CDR2 YYDKDF (reference sequence). Trimming removed 1 base at V and 4 bases at J, with 10 bases between. For the CDR3, the DNA is TGTGCCACCAGCAGAGGTGGGGGGGCCTATGGCTACACCTTC. Protein product: CATSRGGGAYGYTF. Supplemented by reference TRBV15 and TRBJ1-2, the full variable domain reads DAMVIQNPRYQVTQFGKPVTLSCSQTLNHNVMYWYQQKSSQAPKLLFHYYDKDFNNEADTPDNFQSRRPNTSFCFLDIRSPGLGDTAMYLCATSRGGGAYGYTFGSGTRLTVV.

V is TRBV4-3 and J is TRBJ2-1, with D perhaps TRBD2 (6 bases). The ends were cut back, 4 bases at V and 3 bases at J, with 13 bases in the middle. The germline CDR1 and CDR2 sequences are LGHNA and YSLEER. The CDR3 consists of 15 residues. CDR3 loop: CASSPARGGYNEQFF. The CDR3 coding sequence is TGCGCCAGCAGCCCTGCTCGGGGAGGCTACAATGAGCAGTTCTTC.

This clonotype was seen ten or more times. The chain couples TRBV27 to TRBJ2-7, with 7 bases matching TRBD2. The CDR3 consists of 15 residues. Germline V lookup: CDR1 MNHEY, CDR2 SMNVEV (reference sequence). The V gene end was trimmed by 2 bases and the J gene end by 3 bases; junction bases not matched to a gene: 7. CDR3 DNA: TGTGCCAGCAGTTTAAAATCAGCGGGGATCTACGAGCAGTACTTC. Amino acids: CASSLKSAGIYEQYF.

The rearrangement uses TRBV13 and TRBJ1-5; 7 bases map to TRBD1. Trimming took 5 bases from V and 1 from J; bases not matched to a gene: 5. Per germline, CDR1 PRHDT and CDR2 FYEKMQ (reference sequence). This CDR3 spans 15 amino acids. CDR3 residues: CASSLRQGSNQPQHF. The CDR3 nucleotides are TGTGCCAGCAGCCTTCGACAGGGCAGCAATCAGCCCCAGCATTTT.

By frequency in the sample, this clonotype is medium-sized. The chain combines TRBV5-4 with TRBJ2-1; 8 positions agree with TRBD2. Germline CDR1 and CDR2: SGHNT and YYREEE (reference sequence). Unmatched junction bases numbered 4, after V lost 2 bases and J lost 0 bases. The CDR3 length is 16 residues. The CDR3 DNA is TGTGCCAGCAGCTTCGGCGGGGGGAGCTCCTACAATGAGCAGTTCTTC. It yields the protein CASSFGGGSSYNEQFF.

This clonotype is medium-sized by share. The chain links TRBV19 to TRBJ2-1; TRBD2 agrees at 11 bases. This CDR3 is 15 amino acids long. The germline gives CDR1 LNHDA, CDR2 SQIVND (reference sequence). J was trimmed by 6 bases and V by 2 bases; bases with no gene match: 3. Written as DNA, the CDR3 is TGTGCCAGTAGTATACTCCTAGCGGGAGGCAATGAGCAGTTCTTC. This encodes CASSILLAGGNEQFF. Looking up the rest from reference TRBV19 and TRBJ2-1 gives the full variable domain: DGGITQSPKYLFRKEGQNVTLSCEQNLNHDAMYWYRQDPGQGLRLIYYSQIVNDFQKGDIAEGYSVSREKKESFPLTVTSAQKNPTAFYLCASSILLAGGNEQFFGPGTRLTVL.

The rearrangement joins TRBV6-5 to TRBJ1-5, with D unclear. Germline V gene sequence: CDR1 MNHEY, CDR2 SVGAGI. Trimming took 2 bases from V and 6 from J, leaving 8 bases between them. The CDR3 is 13 residues long. The CDR3 sequence: CASSYREGQPQHF. The CDR3 region has the DNA TGTGCCAGCAGTTACCGAGAAGGTCAGCCCCAGCATTTT.

In this sample, this clonotype turned up many times. The chain links TRBV5-1 to TRBJ2-2, with D unclear. This CDR3 contains 15 residues. The germline V gene encodes CDR1 SGHRS and CDR2 YFSETQ. Trimming took off 2 bases at V and 5 bases at J, with 13 bases between the two ends. The CDR3 is CASSFGQVGTGELFF. DNA for the CDR3: TGCGCCAGCAGCTTTGGTCAGGTGGGAACCGGGGAGCTGTTTTTT.

This clonotype was detected many times. The rearrangement links TRBV15 to TRBJ1-3; the D is unclear. The CDR3 contains 15 residues. The V gene's germline CDR1 is LNHNV and CDR2 YYDKDF (reference sequence). V lost 3 bases, J lost 0 bases, and 9 bases lay in between. CDR3: CATSSRVTSGNTIYF. CDR3 DNA sequence: TGTGCCACCAGCAGCCGGGTTACCTCTGGAAACACCATATATTTT.

The chain uses TRBV6-5 and TRBJ2-7, with 11 bases identical to TRBD2. V lost 5 bases to trimming and J lost 5 bases; unmatched junction nucleotides: 5. Germline assignment: CDR1 MNHEY and CDR2 SVGAGI. The CDR3 runs to 14 residues. This CDR3 is CASSPTSGRHEQYF. In nucleotides, the CDR3 is TGTGCCAGCAGTCCAACTAGCGGGAGACACGAGCAGTACTTC.

Within the sample, this clonotype is medium-sized. V and J are TRBV15 and TRBJ2-5, with 8 positions matching TRBD2. V lost 3 bases to trimming and J lost 2 bases; unmatched junction nucleotides: 8. The CDR3 has 16 residues. The germline V gene has CDR1 LNHNV and CDR2 YYDKDF (reference sequence). The CDR3 region has the DNA TGTGCCACCAGCAGGAGCGGGAGAGGTGGTCAAGAGACCCAGTACTTC. Amino acids: CATSRSGRGGQETQYF.

This chain connects TRBV6-5 to TRBJ1-6; D ambiguous. Trimming shortened V by 2 bases and J by 11 bases, and 16 bases separated the two germline ends. Per germline, CDR1 MNHEY and CDR2 SVGAGI. The CDR3 runs to 15 residues. The CDR3 nucleotides are TGTGCCAGCAGTTACGATCCGGAGCTTCGGACACCCCTCCACTTT. It is translated as CASSYDPELRTPLHF.

This clonotype has ten or more counts. The chain links TRBV6-5 to TRBJ2-7; 8 bases line up with TRBD2. Germline V gives CDR1 MNHEY, CDR2 SVGAGI. The CDR3 spans 15 residues. The V gene end was trimmed by 2 bases and the J gene end by 7 bases; junction bases not matched to a gene: 10. The CDR3 nucleotides read TGTGCCAGCAGTTACGCTCGAGCGGGAGTCCAAGAGCAGTACTTC. Protein: CASSYARAGVQEQYF.

For this clonotype: Given a much more abundant clone one base away, this may be a read error. The V call is TRBV27, the J call TRBJ2-1; D is undetermined. Germline loops: CDR1 MNHEY, CDR2 SMNVEV (reference sequence). This CDR3 has 16 residues. The CDR3 spells CASSFLQASSNNEQFF. CDR3 bases: TGTGCCAGCAGTTTCCTCCAGGCGAGCTCCAACAATGAGCAGTTCTTC.

The table lists this clonotype with a few counts. The chain couples TRBV28 to TRBJ2-2, with D perhaps matching TRBD1 (6 bases). The CDR3 runs to 14 residues. Trimming stripped 11 bases from V and 4 bases from J, with 17 bases between. Germline V gene lookup returns CDR1 MDHEN and CDR2 SYDVKM. The CDR3 region is CALGASLFTGELFF. DNA of the CDR3: TGTGCCCTGGGGGCGTCGTTATTCACCGGGGAGCTGTTTTTT.

This chain connects TRBV28 to TRBJ2-3; D possibly matches TRBD1 or TRBD2 (5 bases each). V gave up 7 bases and J gave up 1 base, with 15 bases separating them. CDR3 size: 15 residues. Germline V gene sequence: CDR1 MDHEN, CDR2 SYDVKM. The CDR3 DNA reads TGTGCCAGCAAGTCCCAGGGAGCGGGCACAGATACGCAGTATTTT. Its translation: CASKSQGAGTDTQYF.

V gene TRBV7-9 combines with J gene TRBJ2-3, with D possibly TRBD2 on 6 matching bases. Per the germline V gene, CDR1 is SEHNR and CDR2 is FQNEAQ (reference sequence). V was pared by 1 base and J by 6 bases, with 17 bases between. This CDR3 has 16 residues. The CDR3 reads CASSLEGSGRLDTQYF. In DNA, the CDR3 is TGTGCCAGCAGCTTAGAAGGTAGCGGACGTCTGGATACGCAGTATTTT.

This clonotype was found a few times. The gene calls are TRBV15 and TRBJ1-4, with D possibly being TRBD1 (6 bases). Germline values: CDR1 LNHNV, CDR2 YYDKDF (reference sequence). The CDR3 totals 19 residues. V lost 1 base to trimming and J lost 2 bases, with 20 bases between them. In DNA, the CDR3 is TGTGCCACCAGCAGAGGGCGGGCAGGGGCGCGAAGGACTAATGAAAAACTGTTTTTT. Translated, it gives CATSRGRAGARRTNEKLFF.

This clonotype is classed as medium-sized. The chain recombines TRBV19 with TRBJ2-7; a possible D gene is TRBD2 (5 bases). Looked up from germline, CDR1 is LNHDA and CDR2 is SQIVND (reference sequence). The CDR3 loop spans 16 amino acids. Deletions cut 3 bases from V and 3 bases from J, with 18 bases between. The CDR3 nucleotides read TGTGCCAGTAGTATGAACGCCGGGGTGGTTCACTACGAGCAGTACTTC. Translated, it gives CASSMNAGVVHYEQYF.

This clonotype is categorized as large. This chain links TRBV6-5 with TRBJ2-5; D ambiguous. V lost 3 bases and J 5 bases, leaving 10 bases between the germline ends. The V gene's germline CDR1 is MNHEY and CDR2 SVGAGI. This CDR3 comprises 13 residues. CDR3 nucleotide sequence: TGTGCCAGCAGTTATACTGGGCGTGAGACCCAGTACTTC. Translated: CASSYTGRETQYF.